The rows below give T cell receptor beta chains drawn from one sample of a study of T cells after yellow fever vaccination. TCRdb itself ran the 5' RACE reads through MiXCR, one entry per CDR3 protein. The data contain about 330,000 distinct CDR3 sequences, roughly 7.5% of them singletons. The sequencing here drew on PBMCs, taken roughly 45 days after the first yellow fever vaccination. The receptors shown here come from a man between 18 and 35 years old who received the YFV17D yellow fever vaccine. Both conserved end residues are part of each CDR3. D genes are given only for firm matches.

d_gene: .
len: 20
v_gene: TRBV21-1
CDR3aa: CASSRFQRSAGTSGHNEQFF

d_gene: .
len: 15
v_gene: TRBV13
CDR3aa: CASSLGAGGVTEAFF

d_gene: TRBD1
len: 16
v_gene: TRBV20-1
CDR3aa: CSASGPRDRNQETQYF

d_gene: TRBD1
len: 16
v_gene: TRBV3-1
CDR3aa: CASSPQDRFWVTEAFF

d_gene: .
len: 15
v_gene: TRBV5-1
CDR3aa: CASAVGGTNTGELFF

d_gene: .
len: 14
v_gene: TRBV4-2
CDR3aa: CASSSYLTDTEAFF

d_gene: TRBD1
len: 13
v_gene: TRBV20-1
CDR3aa: CSATDRVFQPQHF

d_gene: .
len: 11
v_gene: TRBV19
CDR3aa: CASSVTAGYTF

d_gene: TRBD1
len: 14
v_gene: TRBV12-3/TRBV12-4
CDR3aa: CASSPGGLKETQYF

d_gene: TRBD2
len: 19
v_gene: TRBV28
CDR3aa: CASSSPGQATSGAPLTQYF

d_gene: .
len: 15
v_gene: TRBV4-3
CDR3aa: CASSQDSSAGDTQYF

d_gene: .
len: 14
v_gene: TRBV20-1
CDR3aa: CSARLLDPMFVQYF

d_gene: TRBD2
len: 18
v_gene: TRBV3-1
CDR3aa: CASSHGLAALGVQETQYF

d_gene: TRBD1
len: 17
v_gene: TRBV12-3/TRBV12-4
CDR3aa: CASSLGVGQGGRSPLHF

d_gene: .
len: 17
v_gene: TRBV6-5
CDR3aa: CASSYSISPNGANVLTF

d_gene: TRBD1
len: 16
v_gene: TRBV15
CDR3aa: CATSRQTGVIKETQYF

d_gene: .
len: 14
v_gene: TRBV28
CDR3aa: CASSPTGTYETQYF

d_gene: .
len: 15
v_gene: TRBV6-1
CDR3aa: CASRAPGEANEKLFF

d_gene: .
len: 14
v_gene: TRBV24-1
CDR3aa: CATSDGRGNTEAFF